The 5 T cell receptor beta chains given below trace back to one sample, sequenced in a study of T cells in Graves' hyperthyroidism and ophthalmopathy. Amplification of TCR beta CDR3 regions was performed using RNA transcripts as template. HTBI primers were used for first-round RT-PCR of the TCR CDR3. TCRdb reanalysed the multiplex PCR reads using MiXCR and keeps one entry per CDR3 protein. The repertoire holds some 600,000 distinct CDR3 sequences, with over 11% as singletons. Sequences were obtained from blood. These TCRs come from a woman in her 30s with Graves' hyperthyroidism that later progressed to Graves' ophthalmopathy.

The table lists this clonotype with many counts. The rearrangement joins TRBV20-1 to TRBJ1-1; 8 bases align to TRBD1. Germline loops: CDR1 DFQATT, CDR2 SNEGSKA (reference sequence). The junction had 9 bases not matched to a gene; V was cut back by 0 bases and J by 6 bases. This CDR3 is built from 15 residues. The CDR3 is CSARDLGTGGPEAFF. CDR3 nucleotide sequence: TGCAGTGCTAGAGATCTTGGGACAGGAGGGCCTGAAGCTTTCTTT.

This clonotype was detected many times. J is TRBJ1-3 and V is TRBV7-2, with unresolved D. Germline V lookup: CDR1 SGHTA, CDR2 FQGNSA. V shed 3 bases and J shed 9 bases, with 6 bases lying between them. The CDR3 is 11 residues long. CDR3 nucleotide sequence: TGTGCCAGCAGCTTGGACTCCACCATATATTTT. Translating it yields CASSLDSTIYF. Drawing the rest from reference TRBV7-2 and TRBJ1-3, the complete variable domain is GAGVSQSPSNKVTEKGKDVELRCDPISGHTALYWYRQSLGQGLEFLIYFQGNSAPDKSGLPSDRFSAERTGGSVSTLTIQRTQQEDSAVYLCASSLDSTIYFGEGSWLTVV.

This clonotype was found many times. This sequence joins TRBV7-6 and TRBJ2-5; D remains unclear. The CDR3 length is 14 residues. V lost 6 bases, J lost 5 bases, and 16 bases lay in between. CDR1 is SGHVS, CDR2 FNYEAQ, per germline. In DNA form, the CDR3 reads TGTGCCAGCAGTCCAACTCAGCGAAGGGAGACCCAGTACTTC. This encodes CASSPTQRRETQYF.

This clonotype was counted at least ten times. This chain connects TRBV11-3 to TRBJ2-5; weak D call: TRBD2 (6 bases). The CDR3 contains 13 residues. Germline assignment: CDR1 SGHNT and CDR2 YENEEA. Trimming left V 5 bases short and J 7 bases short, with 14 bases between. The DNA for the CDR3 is TGTGCCAGCAGCAAGCAGGACTACGGGACCCAGTACTTC. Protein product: CASSKQDYGTQYF.

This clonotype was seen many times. The CDR3 here is CASWGRGARQPQHF. The CDR3 nucleotides read TGTGCCAGTTGGGGGCGGGGGGCAAGGCAGCCCCAGCATTTT. This chain links TRBV19 with TRBJ1-5, with a weak D call TRBD1 (6 bases). This CDR3 has 14 amino acids. Trimming left V 8 bases short and J 7 bases short, with 18 bases between. Germline CDR1 reads LNHDA; CDR2 reads SQIVND (reference sequence).